The 22 T cell receptor beta chains below all came from one sample that was sequenced in a study of tumor-infiltrating lymphocytes in primary liver carcinoma. Unsorted whole blood yielded blood RNA, and germline DNA was extracted as well. With 500 to 650 ng total RNA as template and a constant-region primer, TCR beta cDNA was made. Generation of the TCR beta libraries relied on three nested multiplex PCR rounds using slightly modified ARM-PCR. The first two PCR rounds used TRBV1-TRBV30 primers with a Cbeta primer, roughly 10 cycles each. TCRdb fed the multiplex PCR reads into MiXCR, producing one record per CDR3 protein. The sample contains about 350,000 distinct CDR3 sequences, approximately 64% of which appear only once. The specimen was peripheral blood. These TCRs come from a man between 40 and 49 years old with primary liver carcinoma and hepatitis B virus infection.

This clonotype was seen a few times. A much more abundant neighbour one base away suggests this may be a read error. The chain couples TRBV12-3 or TRBV12-4 to TRBJ2-5; no clear D. This CDR3 is 13 amino acids long. The CDR3 DNA is TGTGCCAGCAGTTCACCCTCCCGAGAGGCCCAGTACTTC. Amino acid sequence: CASSSPSREAQYF.

Note on this clonotype: Just one base apart from a much larger clone, this may be a read error. The genes are TRBV10-3 and TRBJ1-1; D possibly corresponds to TRBD1 (6 bases). This CDR3 comprises 12 residues. With 9 bases removed from V and 1 base from J, the gap between germline ends came to 9 bases. Germline CDR1 reads ENHRY; CDR2 reads SYGVKD. The CDR3 loop is CAIRGGNTEAFF. The DNA of the CDR3 is TGTGCCATTAGAGGGGGGAACACTGAAGCTTTCTTT.

A note on this clonotype: Here the CDR3 omits its conserved ending phenylalanine or tryptophan, so a read error is the likely source. The chain combines TRBV7-8 with TRBJ2-7, with D unresolved. The germline V and J ends were trimmed by 0 bases and 10 bases, with 10 bases remaining between them. The length of the CDR3 is 12 residues. Germline CDR1 SGHVS, CDR2 FQNEAQ. The CDR3 nucleotides read TGTGCCAGCAGCTTAGCCGACCGGGTCCAGTACCTC. Residues: CASSLADRVQYL.

As for this clonotype: Mismatch with germline at one junction end may stem from a read error. This chain connects TRBV28 to TRBJ2-7; D might be TRBD2 (6 bases). Germline-derived CDR1 and CDR2 are MDHEN and SYDVKM. The CDR3 length is 15 residues. The CDR3 bases are TGTGCCAGCAGTTTACCGGGACTGGACCTCTACGAGCAATACTTC. Protein: CASSLPGLDLYEQYF.

Concerning this clonotype itself: The junction differs from germline at one of its ends, possibly a read error. This chain connects TRBV6-2 or TRBV6-3 to TRBJ2-3; 11 bases are a match to TRBD2. The CDR3 covers 15 residues. Germline CDR1 reads MNHEY; CDR2 reads SVGEGT. CDR3 nucleotides: TGTACCAGCAGCCTTCTAGCGGGAGGAGGAGATACGCAGTATTTT. Translated, it gives CTSSLLAGGGDTQYF.

With regard to this clonotype: Possible read error: a much larger clone is one base away. V and J are TRBV4-3 and TRBJ1-3; D is ambiguous. The CDR3 consists of 15 residues. Germline CDR1 is LGHNA and CDR2 is YSLEER. In DNA form, the CDR3 reads TGCGCCAGCAGCCAACCGACCCGCTCTGGAAACACCGTATATTTT. This codes for CASSQPTRSGNTVYF.

On this clonotype: This may come from a read error, since a much larger clone is one base off. The chain joins TRBV6-1 to TRBJ1-5; 7 nucleotides align to TRBD1. The CDR3 loop spans 14 amino acids. Germline trimming cut 7 bases from V and 3 bases from J; bases unmatched to any gene: 6. Germline lookup yields CDR1 MNHNS and CDR2 SASEGT. The DNA of the CDR3 is TGTGCCAGCAAAGTGACAGGGCTCAATCAGCCCCAGCATTTT. It is translated as CASKVTGLNQPQHF.

This clonotype was detected many times. The genes are TRBV6-2 or TRBV6-3 and TRBJ2-3; D possibly corresponds to TRBD1 (5 bases). V was trimmed by 0 bases and J by 0 bases, leaving 13 bases between them. The CDR3 has 17 residues. Germline assignment: CDR1 MNHEY and CDR2 SVGEGT. The CDR3 here is CASSYSAQGKSTDTQYF. CDR3 nucleotides: TGTGCCAGCAGTTACTCGGCCCAGGGCAAGAGCACAGATACGCAGTATTTT.

Comments on this clonotype: It may be a read error: a sequence one base away is much more abundant. This chain connects TRBV24-1 to TRBJ2-1; TRBD2 aligns across 7 bases. The CDR3 has 13 amino acids. Germline loops: CDR1 KGHDR, CDR2 SFDVKD. The CDR3 DNA reads TGTGCCACCAGCGGGACTACAAACAATGAGCAGCTCTTC. As protein: CATSGTTNNEQLF.

This clonotype was detected only once. The V and J genes are TRBV12-3 or TRBV12-4 and TRBJ2-1; TRBD2 matches at 13 bases. The CDR3 runs 19 residues. The V gene end was trimmed by 0 bases and the J gene end by 8 bases; junction bases not matched to a gene: 13. CDR3 sequence: CASSLALNTSGRAWHEQFF. In nucleotides, the CDR3 is TGTGCCAGCAGTTTAGCGCTAAATACTAGCGGGAGGGCCTGGCATGAGCAGTTCTTC.

The rearrangement links TRBV27 to TRBJ2-1; D might be TRBD2 (6 bases). The V end was cut by 5 bases, the J end by 5 bases, with 19 bases between. The CDR3 runs 16 residues. Germline V gene sequence: CDR1 MNHEY, CDR2 SMNVEV (reference sequence). CDR3 sequence (DNA): TGTGCCAGCAGTCCAAGACTAGTGGCAATGAACAATGAGCAGTTCTTC. Translating it yields CASSPRLVAMNNEQFF.

Details on this clonotype: A much larger clone lies one base from this, so it may be a read error. Likely a read error: the CDR3 ends without its conserved phenylalanine or tryptophan. The rearrangement joins TRBV12-3 or TRBV12-4 to TRBJ1-3, with TRBD1 as a possible D gene (6 bases). V gave up 3 bases and J gave up 2 bases, with 8 bases separating them. The CDR3 spans 14 residues. The CDR3 protein is CASSFGGPGNTIYL. Written as DNA, the CDR3 is TGTGCCAGCAGTTTCGGGGGCCCTGGAAACACCATATATCTT.

Of note for this clonotype: A much larger clonotype is one base distant, so this may be a read error. The CDR3 bases are TGCGCCAGCAGACAAGCGGACGGAGTGGGGTACTTC. Protein sequence: CASRQADGVGYF. The V and J genes are TRBV4-1 and TRBJ2-7; tentative D call: TRBD2 (5 bases). Per the germline V gene, CDR1 is MGHRA and CDR2 is YSYEKL. The CDR3 is made up of 12 amino acids.

About this clonotype itself: This may be a read error: a much more frequent sequence differs by one nucleotide. The chain carries TRBV6-1 and TRBJ1-2; D might be TRBD1 (5 bases). Germline CDR1 reads MNHNS; CDR2 reads SASEGT. The CDR3 length is 14 residues. The ends were cut back, 4 bases at V and 7 bases at J, with 16 bases in the middle. CDR3 sequence reads: CASSGGLGVSGYTF. In DNA form, the CDR3 reads TGTGCCAGCAGTGGGGGCCTGGGAGTCAGTGGCTACACCTTC.

This clonotype was observed a single time. The conserved phenylalanine or tryptophan is not found at the CDR3 terminus, so this likely reflects a read error. V and J are TRBV29-1 and TRBJ2-5; 7 nucleotides line up with TRBD2. Germline lookup yields CDR1 SQVTM and CDR2 ANQGSEA. The CDR3 length is 12 residues. CDR3 in DNA: TGCAGTGCGGGGGTATTACAAGAGACCCAGTACCTC. This translates into CSAGVLQETQYL.

Many counts were recorded for this clonotype. This chain joins TRBV6-5 and TRBJ1-4, with a weak D call TRBD1 (5 bases). The CDR3 length is 13 residues. Trimming stripped 3 bases from V and 8 bases from J, with 10 bases between. Germline assignment: CDR1 MNHEY and CDR2 SVGAGI. The CDR3 reads CASSYPGGEKLFF. For the CDR3, the DNA is TGTGCCAGCAGTTATCCCGGGGGAGAAAAACTGTTTTTT.

Note on this clonotype: Its ends do not fully match the called genes, so a read error is possible. The J gene is TRBJ2-7, the V gene TRBV6-1; D call uncertain. Looked up from germline, CDR1 is MNHNS and CDR2 is SASEGT. The CDR3 covers 13 residues. The CDR3 coding sequence is TGTGCCTGCAGTGAAGGACCAACCTACGAGCAGTGCTTC. Protein sequence: CACSEGPTYEQCF.

The chain combines TRBV11-2 with TRBJ2-7; 8 bases line up with TRBD1. In germline, CDR1 is SGHAT, CDR2 FQNNGV. V gave up 2 bases and J gave up 8 bases; unmatched junction bases: 11. There are 15 residues in the CDR3. In nucleotides, the CDR3 is TGTGCCAGCAGCTTAACTCAGGGGGCCCACCACAAGCAGTACTTC. Its protein is CASSLTQGAHHKQYF. Supplemented by reference TRBV11-2 and TRBJ2-7, the full variable domain reads EAGVAQSPRYKIIEKRQSVAFWCNPISGHATLYWYQQILGQGPKLLIQFQNNGVVDDSQLPKDRFSAERLKGVDSTLKIQPAKLEDSAVYLCASSLTQGAHHKQYFGPGTRLTVT.

Points on this clonotype: This is likely a read error, given that the CDR3 carries no conserved phenylalanine or tryptophan at its end. The gene calls are TRBV6-6 and TRBJ1-2; 8 bases are a match to TRBD1. V shed 2 bases and J 8 bases; nucleotides not matched to a gene: 10. The CDR3 length is 15 residues. Per germline, CDR1 MNHNY and CDR2 SVGAGI (reference sequence). CDR3 coding DNA: TGTGCCAGCAGTTACATGGACAGGGCAGGACGAGGCTACACCATC. Its protein product is CASSYMDRAGRGYTI.

Concerning this clonotype itself: At one of its ends the junction is not consistent with the germline gene, which may arise from a read error. The chain couples TRBV6-2 or TRBV6-3 to TRBJ2-1; 11 nucleotides agree with TRBD2. CDR3 size: 18 residues. The germline gives CDR1 MNHEY, CDR2 SVGEGT. CDR3 sequence: CAISRHRTSGSSYNEQFF. The CDR3, as DNA: TGTGCCATCAGTCGACACCGTACTAGCGGGAGCTCCTACAATGAGCAGTTCTTC.

This clonotype occurred once. Germline is not matched at one junction end, which may reflect a read error. This chain links TRBV6-5 with TRBJ2-6; D assignment may be TRBD1 or TRBD2 (5 bases each). CDR3 length: 17 amino acids. Germline CDR1 and CDR2: MNHEY and SVGAGI. CDR3 nucleotides: TGTGCCAGCAGTTACTCTCAGGGTTTATCTGGGACCAATGTCCTGACTTTC. This translates into CASSYSQGLSGTNVLTF.

As to this clonotype: A read error may account for a junction end that differs from germline. The chain employs TRBV11-2 and TRBJ2-3; D is unresolved. The CDR3 is 20 amino acids. CDR1 and CDR2 (germline): SGHAT, FQNNGV. The CDR3 spells CVSSPQRVAAQRPSTDAQYF. As DNA, the CDR3 is TGTGTCAGCAGCCCACAAAGGGTCGCGGCCCAACGCCCCAGCACAGATGCGCAGTATTTT.